This TCR beta chain is from a study of cytomegalovirus exposure and HLA in healthy donors. Study at large: Unique TCRs from HLA-typed donors, around 79 million of them, were held in an early data release. Within the Caucasian-associated ancestry cluster were roughly 81% of the approximately 390 genotyped donors.

Healthy bone marrow donors made up the cohort. Losses at the gene ends were 2 bases for V and 4 bases for J; bases not matched to a gene: 6. This CDR3 is built from 17 residues. Vbeta (60) and Jbeta (13) primers were used in the PCR. Assay: immunoSEQ multiplex PCR; the TCRdb copy retains only in-frame clones and omits some. The top ten clones hold about 2.4% of a sample with about 180,000 clones, over 65% of them seen once. The chain joins TRBV23-1 to TRBJ2-2; 11 nucleotides match TRBD2. TRBV23-1 has ORF status, its function being uncertain. The sequence was obtained from a man aged 60-69 years in good health and CMV-seronegative. The specimen was PBMCs. DNA for the CDR3: TGCGCCAGCAGTCAACTTAGCGGGGGGGCGGGCACCGGGGAGCTGTTTTTT. This encodes CASSQLSGGAGTGELFF.